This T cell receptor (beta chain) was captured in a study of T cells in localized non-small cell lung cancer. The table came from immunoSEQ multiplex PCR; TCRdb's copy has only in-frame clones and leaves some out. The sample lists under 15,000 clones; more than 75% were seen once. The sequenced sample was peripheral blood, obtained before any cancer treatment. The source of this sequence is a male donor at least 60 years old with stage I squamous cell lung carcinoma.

The CDR3 is CAISESGGEQPQHF. The CDR3 DNA reads TGTGCCATCAGTGAGTCTGGGGGGGAACAGCCCCAGCATTTT. This chain connects TRBV10-3 to TRBJ1-5, with D possibly matching TRBD1 (5 bases). V lost 0 bases to trimming and J lost 7 bases, with 10 bases between them. The CDR3 is 14 amino acids. CDR1 is ENHRY, CDR2 SYGVKD, per germline.